The following is a T cell receptor beta chain sequence with its context. The antigen is not known. The data were obtained in a study of blood T cells in healthy people across ages. Study observations and caveats: In long-lived donors, naive CD4+ cell counts and diversity exceeded those of aged donors.

A second about 7 to 12 cycle PCR used barcoded and J-beta primers. One entry per CDR3 protein results from TCRdb running MiXCR on the 5' RACE reads. The sample lists more than 1,400,000 distinct CDR3 sequences, approximately 38% occurring once. The germline V and J ends were trimmed by 3 bases and 1 base, with 10 bases remaining between them. The germline V gene has CDR1 SGHNT and CDR2 YYREEE (reference sequence). CDR3 size: 14 residues. The rearrangement links TRBV5-4 to TRBJ2-5, with D hard to call. This receptor was obtained from a woman under 30 in good health. Source material: blood. DNA of the CDR3: TGTGCCAGCAGCTCGGCTGGCAGCCAAGAGACCCAGTACTTC. Translation: CASSSAGSQETQYF.